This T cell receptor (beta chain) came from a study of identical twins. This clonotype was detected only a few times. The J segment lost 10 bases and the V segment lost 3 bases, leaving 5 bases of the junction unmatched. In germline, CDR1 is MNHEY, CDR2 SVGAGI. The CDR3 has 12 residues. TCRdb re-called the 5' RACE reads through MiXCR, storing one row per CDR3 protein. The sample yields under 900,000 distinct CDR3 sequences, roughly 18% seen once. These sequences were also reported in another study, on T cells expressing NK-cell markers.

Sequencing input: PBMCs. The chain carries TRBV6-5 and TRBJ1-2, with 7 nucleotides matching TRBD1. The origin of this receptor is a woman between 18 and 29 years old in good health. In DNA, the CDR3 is TGTGCCAGCAGTTATGAGGGGGCTGACTACACCTTC. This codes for CASSYEGADYTF.